This T cell receptor (beta chain) comes out of a study of early stage breast cancer tumors. Overall study context: Of around 16 invasive breast tumors, about a dozen were hormone receptor-positive, HER2-negative.

The CDR3 is 16 amino acids. Germline CDR1 KGHSH, CDR2 LQKENI. V lost 5 bases and J lost 2, with 15 bases in between. Turning to this clone: Its specificity is not known.

Each sample had two DNA replicates, around 0.53 ug blood or approximately 1.5 ug tissue. Sequenced by immunoSEQ multiplex PCR; TCRdb stores in-frame clones only, minus some. The sample carries tens of thousands of clones, about 93% recorded once. General observations from the study: Chain pairing and CD4, CD8 or FOXP3 expression were not captured.

V usage is TRBV18 and J usage is TRBJ2-2, with D perhaps matching TRBD2 (5 bases). Sequencing was done on a sample of blood. The sequence was collected from a person in their 70s with breast cancer. CDR3: CASSGSRPGNTGELFF. The CDR3 DNA sequence: TGTGCCAGCTCAGGATCTAGGCCGGGAAACACCGGGGAGCTGTTTTTT.